The clone carrying this T cell receptor (beta chain) was detected many times. TCRbeta library preparation incorporated unique molecular identifiers. TCRdb reprocessed the PCR reads with MiXCR, giving one entry per CDR3 protein. The repertoire includes about 240,000 distinct CDR3 sequences, about 12% of them detected once, and around 3% sits in the top ten. This entry is derived from a study of T-cell reconstitution after alpha-beta-depleted transplantation in children. Germline V gives CDR1 SQVTM, CDR2 ANQGSEA. CDR3 length: 12 amino acids. V lost 3 bases and J 6 bases, leaving 12 bases between the germline ends.

This clonotype was obtained from a human donor who donated a stem cell graft to a child with acute lymphoblastic leukemia. The material sequenced was PBMCs from the stem cell graft donor, taken from the stem cell graft. The gene calls are TRBV29-1 and TRBJ2-7; D is ambiguous. The CDR3 nucleotides read TGCAGCGTTGATGAGGCAGGTAGCGAGCAGTACTTC. Translation: CSVDEAGSEQYF.